This T cell receptor (beta chain) was recovered during a study of T-cell reconstitution after alpha-beta-depleted transplantation in children. This clonotype was detected a few times. Germline V gene lookup returns CDR1 DFQATT and CDR2 SNEGSKA (reference sequence). The CDR3 spans 16 residues. J gave up 10 bases and V 6 bases, and 17 bases lay outside the gene matches. Preparation of the TCRbeta library used unique molecular identifiers. Using its own MiXCR run on the PCR reads, TCRdb lists one record per CDR3 protein. The repertoire has a few hundred thousand distinct CDR3 sequences, about 9.4% of them found once; the top ten carry 2% to 3%.

The receptor was isolated from a human donor who donated a stem cell graft to a child with acute lymphoblastic leukemia. The J gene is TRBJ2-1, the V gene TRBV20-1; 11 bases agree with TRBD2. This specimen was PBMCs from the stem cell graft donor, taken from the stem cell graft. The CDR3 loop reads CSATPLGLAGPGEQFF. DNA for the CDR3: TGCAGTGCGACCCCCCTCGGACTAGCGGGCCCCGGAGAGCAGTTCTTC.